This T cell receptor beta chain was sequenced in a study of Ad26.COV2.S vaccination and SARS-CoV-2 variants. The treatment denotes: roughly 19 received Ad26.COV2.S at low or high dose, single or two shots; roughly 5 received placebo; per-sample allocation not given. Collection of samples fell on day 63 after the first vaccine or placebo injection. This CDR3 has 14 residues. Trimming pared 3 bases from V and 5 bases from J, leaving 13 bases between. CDR1 is SGHTA, CDR2 FQGNSA, per germline. Sequencing used immunoSEQ multiplex PCR; TCRdb keeps in-frame clones, though not all of them. The profile covers 290,000 or so clones, with around 87% appearing a single time and 3% to 4% taken by the ten largest.

This TCR came from a person aged 18-60 years who received the Ad26.COV2.S COVID-19 vaccine or a placebo. The chain combines TRBV7-2 with TRBJ1-1; D possibly corresponds to TRBD1 (5 bases). Source: peripheral blood, taken in a trial of Ad26.COV2.S vaccine versus placebo. In DNA, the CDR3 is TGTGCCAGCAGCTTTGTCCGGGGGGATACTGAAGCTTTCTTT. Its translation is CASSFVRGDTEAFF.